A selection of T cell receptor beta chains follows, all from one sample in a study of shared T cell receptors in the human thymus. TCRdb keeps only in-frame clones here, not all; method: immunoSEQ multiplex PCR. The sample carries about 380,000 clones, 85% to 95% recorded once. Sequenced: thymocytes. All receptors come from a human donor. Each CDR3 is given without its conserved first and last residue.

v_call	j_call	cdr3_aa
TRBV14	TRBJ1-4	ASSQVEPQGEKLF
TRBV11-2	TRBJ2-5	ASSPRGLAGEGRETQY
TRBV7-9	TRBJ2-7	ASSLQAGREQY
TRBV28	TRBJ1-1	ASSFWVFNTEAF
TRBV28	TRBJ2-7	ASTKPGLAGGPYEQY
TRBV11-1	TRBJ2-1	ASSYPDYYNEQF
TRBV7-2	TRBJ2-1	ASSFRLASHNEQF
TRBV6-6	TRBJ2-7	ASSSFSDRAHEQY
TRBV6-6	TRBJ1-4	ASRPGQGGEKLF
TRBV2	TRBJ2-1	ASSDPPERNEQF
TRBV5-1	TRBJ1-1	ASSWEDGTGKKGAF
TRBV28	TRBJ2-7	ASSFPGRQNEQY
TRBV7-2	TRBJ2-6	ASSSHWCGPAGANVLT
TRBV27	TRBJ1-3	ASSVSGAGQGRSGNTIY
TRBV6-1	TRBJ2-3	ATPRGASTDTQY
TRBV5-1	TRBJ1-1	ASRQGDALPLLNTEAF
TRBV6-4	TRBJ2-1	ASSALDSNEQF
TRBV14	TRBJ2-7	ASSQDETGTYEQY
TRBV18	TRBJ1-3	ASSPPKGTYSGNTIY
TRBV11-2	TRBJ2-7	ASSPPRGTYEQY
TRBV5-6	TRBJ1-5	ASSLFRPGGEGQPQH
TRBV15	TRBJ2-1	ATSRELADEQF
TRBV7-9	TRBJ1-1	ASSPLCSGARTEAF
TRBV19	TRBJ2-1	ASGQEGLDEQF
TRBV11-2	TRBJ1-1	ASSFREGSMNTEAF
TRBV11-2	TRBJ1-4	ASSLDTDRGSGEKLF
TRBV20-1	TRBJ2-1	RPGSVQVQF
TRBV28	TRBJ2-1	ASSWIRLVESHEQF
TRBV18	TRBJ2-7	ASSPRHDRGNYEQY
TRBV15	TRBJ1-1	ATSRDPAKQGDNTEAF
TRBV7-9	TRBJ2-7	ASSLPGLRYEQY
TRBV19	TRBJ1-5	ASSGRMGCNQPQH
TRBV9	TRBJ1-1	ASSAIPSTGASREAF
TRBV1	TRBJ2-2	TSSQGQGSKRGTGELF
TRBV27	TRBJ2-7	ASSWGRVPGEQY
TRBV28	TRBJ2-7	ASSLRRDRPTYEQY
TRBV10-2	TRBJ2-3	ASRRLATSDTQY
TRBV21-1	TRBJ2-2	ASSKKGKTGELF
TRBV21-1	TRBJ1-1	ATRNRGGTEAF
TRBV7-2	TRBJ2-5	ASSLQQGTETQY
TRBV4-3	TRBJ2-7	ASSPVAGWHYEQY
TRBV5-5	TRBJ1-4	ASSSNRVRTNEKLF
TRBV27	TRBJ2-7	ASSLSERPPLAHEQY
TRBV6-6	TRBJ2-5	ASSYGGETQY
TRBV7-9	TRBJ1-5	ASRPVEGDRGYQPQH
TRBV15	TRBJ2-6	ATSRRQWRADHSGANVLT
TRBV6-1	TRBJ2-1	ASSDRGGSYNEQF
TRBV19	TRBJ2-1	ASSSRPLSDEQF
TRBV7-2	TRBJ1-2	ASSFKTGSYGYT